One and the same sample provided the 18 T cell receptor beta chains below, sequenced in a study of regulatory T cells in long-lasting Graves disease (dated by TCRdb to about 2021). The library was obtained by multiplex PCR. Instrument on record: Illumina HiSeq 4000. To build TCR beta libraries, CDR3 regions were amplified by Arm-PCR using iRepertoire HTBI primers. TCRdb's own reprocessing of the public reads used fastp at Q25 and MiXCR and kept productive beta chains. Rows with one shared CDR3 protein collapse into an entry with the most common genes and DNA. The sample table contains about 450,000 distinct CDR3 sequences; only one count was recorded for roughly 15% of them. Of the sample, about 10% falls within the top ten clones. Interpreted using the paper, the time point label stands for: newly diagnosed GD, antithyroid drugs for less than 3 months. For both TCR sequencing and RNA sequencing, RNA was extracted from PBMCs in TRIzol.

This sample also appeared in a second study, on T cells in Graves' hyperthyroidism and ophthalmopathy.

The sample consisted of peripheral blood mononuclear cells (PBMCs), taken at new diagnosis, from a patient treated with antithyroid drugs. The receptors come from a woman in her twenties or thirties with Graves disease. Donor details come from another sample of the same person, matched by shared clones.

This clonotype showed up many times. This sequence joins TRBV11-3 and TRBJ2-2; 7 positions agree with TRBD1. CDR3 size: 14 residues. Trimming cost V 8 bases and J 4 bases; bases outside gene matches: 7. Germline V lookup: CDR1 SGHNT, CDR2 YENEEA. CDR3 sequence: CASGPGTATGELFF. The CDR3 nucleotides read TGTGCCAGCGGACCCGGGACAGCCACCGGGGAGCTGTTTTTT.

This clonotype was counted between two and nine times. The chain has TRBV15 and TRBJ2-4; D is perhaps TRBD2 (6 bases). CDR1 and CDR2 from the germline V gene are LNHNV and YYDKDF (reference sequence). CDR3 length: 14 amino acids. Trimming pared 6 bases from V and 9 bases from J, leaving 18 bases between. CDR3 in amino acids: CATRGAPTSSIQYF. CDR3 DNA: TGTGCCACCAGGGGCGCCCCGACTAGTTCCATTCAGTACTTC.

This clonotype was seen ten or more times. The V and J genes are TRBV18 and TRBJ1-4; D not certain. The V and J ends lost 2 bases and 8 bases respectively, with 12 bases between them. CDR3 size: 14 residues. Germline loops: CDR1 KGHSH, CDR2 LQKENI. DNA of the CDR3: TGTGCCAGCTCACCAGGGGTTGGTACGGAAAAACTGTTTTTT. Protein sequence: CASSPGVGTEKLFF.

This clonotype was seen a few times. The rearrangement links TRBV27 to TRBJ1-2, with D tentatively TRBD1 (6 bases). The germline gives CDR1 MNHEY, CDR2 SMNVEV (reference sequence). This CDR3 is 14 amino acids long. V gave up 5 bases and J gave up 8 bases, with 18 bases separating them. The CDR3 DNA is TGTGCCAGCAGTCCAACCTACAGGGATCGGGGCTACACCTTC. This sequence encodes CASSPTYRDRGYTF.

This clonotype was seen a few times. The chain employs TRBV19 and TRBJ2-5; TRBD2 aligns across 10 bases. With 5 bases clipped from V and 7 bases from J, the junction kept 10 bases outside the gene matches. The CDR3 is 15 amino acids. CDR1 and CDR2 from the germline V gene are LNHDA and SQIVND (reference sequence). The CDR3 loop reads CASSPSGSPGGTQYF. CDR3 DNA: TGTGCCAGTAGTCCTAGCGGGAGTCCCGGGGGGACCCAGTACTTC. Variable domain in full (rest from reference TRBV19 and TRBJ2-5): DGGITQSPKYLFRKEGQNVTLSCEQNLNHDAMYWYRQDPGQGLRLIYYSQIVNDFQKGDIAEGYSVSREKKESFPLTVTSAQKNPTAFYLCASSPSGSPGGTQYFGPGTRLLVL.

The table lists this clonotype with many counts. The rearrangement links TRBV29-1 to TRBJ1-2; no firm D call. CDR3 length: 9 amino acids. The germline CDR1 and CDR2 sequences are SQVTM and ANQGSEA. The V and J ends lost 4 bases and 6 bases respectively, with 3 bases between them. The CDR3 here is CSVGDGYTF. CDR3 sequence (DNA): TGCAGCGTTGGGGATGGCTACACCTTC.

The J gene is TRBJ2-1, the V gene TRBV12-3 or TRBV12-4, with 9 bases that match TRBD2. The J call may be mistaken, given a closer DNA end match to TRBJ2-5. This CDR3 is 13 amino acids long. This CDR3 is CASSILAGETQYF. For the CDR3, the DNA is TGTGCCAGCAGTATACTAGCGGGAGAGACCCAGTACTTC.

This clonotype was observed many times. The chain combines TRBV20-1 with TRBJ2-7; TRBD2 matches at 8 bases. Looked up from germline, CDR1 is DFQATT and CDR2 is SNEGSKA (reference sequence). The CDR3 extends over 16 amino acids. J was trimmed by 7 bases and V by 5 bases; bases with no gene match: 19. The CDR3 DNA follows: TGCAGTGCTCCCCTCTCGGGAGGGAGTAAGCTGGGGGAGCAGTACTTC. Amino acids: CSAPLSGGSKLGEQYF.

V usage is TRBV20-1 and J usage is TRBJ1-5; perhaps TRBD1 as D (6 bases). This CDR3 has 13 amino acids. Trimming pared 6 bases from V and 4 bases from J, leaving 13 bases between. Germline V gives CDR1 DFQATT, CDR2 SNEGSKA (reference sequence). The CDR3 region is CSARGAGNQPQHF. CDR3 bases: TGCAGTGCAAGGGGGGCAGGAAATCAGCCCCAGCATTTT.

The rearrangement links TRBV19 to TRBJ1-5; tentative D call: TRBD1 (5 bases). V shed 2 bases and J shed 6 bases, with 17 bases lying between them. Germline lookup yields CDR1 LNHDA and CDR2 SQIVND (reference sequence). There are 16 residues in the CDR3. As DNA, the CDR3 is TGTGCCAGTAGTATAATCGGGACGGCAGCGGGTCAGCCCCAGCATTTT. Its translation is CASSIIGTAAGQPQHF.

This clonotype was counted ten times or more. The chain uses TRBV20-1 and TRBJ2-7; 9 positions agree with TRBD1. Germline-derived CDR1 and CDR2 are DFQATT and SNEGSKA (reference sequence). V lost 0 bases, J lost 5 bases, and 11 bases stayed unmatched. CDR3 length: 16 residues. CDR3 residues: CSARDSGTGLFDEQYF. In DNA, the CDR3 is TGCAGTGCTAGAGACTCCGGGACAGGGCTTTTCGACGAGCAGTACTTC.

As regards this clonotype: It differs at one base from a far larger clone, so likely a read error. The V gene is TRBV14, the J gene TRBJ2-1; D remains ambiguous. CDR1 is SGHDN, CDR2 FVKESK, per germline. Trimming removed 4 bases at V and 15 bases at J, with 19 bases between. The CDR3 contains 13 residues. The CDR3 DNA reads as TGTGCCAGCAGCCCTCCAATTAGCCTCAAACTGTTCTTC. It yields the protein CASSPPISLKLFF.

Comment on this clonotype: This clone may be a read error of a much larger clone one base away. The chain has TRBV7-9 and TRBJ2-5; 9 bases are a match to TRBD1. Matching the DNA end better, TRBJ2-7 makes the J call doubtful. Germline CDR1 is SEHNR and CDR2 is FQNEAQ (reference sequence). The CDR3 extends over 16 amino acids. This CDR3 is CASSSWTGDHSHEQYF. CDR3 DNA sequence: TGTGCCAGCAGCTCCTGGACAGGGGACCACTCCCACGAGCAGTACTTC.

Many counts were recorded for this clonotype. This chain joins TRBV27 and TRBJ1-3; TRBD1 matches at 7 bases. CDR1 MNHEY and CDR2 SMNVEV come from the germline V gene (reference sequence). CDR3 length: 17 amino acids. Germline trimming cut 1 base from V and 4 bases from J; bases unmatched to any gene: 10. The CDR3 sequence: CASSLYSRQGAGNTIYF. CDR3 DNA: TGTGCCAGCAGTTTATATTCCCGACAGGGCGCCGGAAACACCATATATTTT.

With respect to this clonotype: In this CDR3 the conserved last residue, phenylalanine or tryptophan, is missing, so a read error is likely. No DNA is shown, since the ends of the CDR3 on it are uncertain; the CDR3 is the one TCRdb lists. The chain is built from TRBV30 and TRBJ2-1; no check of the table's D call, TRBD2, against the DNA was made. Germline lookup yields CDR1 GTSNPN and CDR2 SVGIG (reference sequence). The CDR3 is 9 amino acids long, termini counted. The CDR3 loop is CAWSSGLAG.

There are a few counts of this clonotype. The chain is built from TRBV6-4 and TRBJ2-6, with TRBD2 as a possible D gene (6 bases). The CDR3 contains 17 residues. Trimming removed 4 bases from V and 0 bases from J, with 13 bases in between. The germline CDR1 and CDR2 sequences are MRHNA and SNTAGT. CDR3: CASSGPNGSSGANVLTF. The CDR3 nucleotides are TGTGCCAGCAGTGGCCCGAACGGGAGCTCTGGGGCCAACGTCCTGACTTTC.

This clonotype was counted ten times or more. The genes are TRBV28 and TRBJ2-1, with TRBD2 identical over 10 bases. The germline CDR1 and CDR2 sequences are MDHEN and SYDVKM. V dropped 2 bases and J dropped 8; count of bases not matched to a gene: 24. The length of the CDR3 is 21 residues. This chain's CDR3 is CASSLNLGLAGVVPSHDEQFF. The CDR3 nucleotides read TGTGCCAGCAGTTTAAACCTCGGGCTAGCGGGAGTTGTCCCTTCACACGATGAGCAGTTCTTC.

This chain uses TRBV27 with TRBJ2-7; tentatively, D is TRBD1 or TRBD2 (5 bases each). CDR3 length equals 16 residues. V lost 5 bases and J 2 bases, leaving 19 bases between the germline ends. Germline values: CDR1 MNHEY, CDR2 SMNVEV (reference sequence). The chain's CDR3 is CASSALPGTGTYEQYF. CDR3 bases: TGTGCCAGCAGTGCATTACCCGGGACCGGTACCTACGAGCAGTACTTC.